This T cell receptor beta chain was found in a study of blood T cell repertoires in COVID-19. Overall study context: From T cells, B-cell-depleted T cells, or PBMCs came the material, which was cDNA or gDNA.

Germline V CDR1 and CDR2: MNHEY, SMNVEV (reference sequence). V lost 1 base to trimming and J lost 7 bases, with 14 bases between them. The CDR3 totals 15 residues. Method: immunoSEQ multiplex PCR; TCRdb's copy keeps in-frame clones and lacks some. This repertoire shows about 250,000 clones, just over 85% found once; its top ten account for 1.5% to 2%. This sequence originates from a man aged 40-49 years who had recovered from COVID-19. Sequencing was done on a sample of PBMCs or T cells enriched from blood (not recorded which). V gene TRBV27 combines with J gene TRBJ1-5, with a possible D match to TRBD1 (5 bases). The CDR3 sequence is CASSLFSGKRQPQHF. The CDR3 DNA reads as TGTGCCAGCAGTTTATTTTCAGGGAAACGGCAGCCCCAGCATTTT.